These 27 T cell receptor beta chains came from one sample sequenced in a study of T-cell reconstitution after alpha-beta-depleted transplantation in children. As it was prepared, the TCRbeta library received unique molecular identifiers. TCRdb processed the PCR reads anew with MiXCR; each CDR3 protein has one entry. Among about 410,000 distinct CDR3 sequences listed, roughly 20% were seen once. The source was PBMCs from the stem cell graft donor, collected from the stem cell graft. Receptors originate from a human donor who donated a stem cell graft to a child with acute myeloid leukemia.

This clonotype has at least ten counts. V is TRBV10-2 and J is TRBJ2-7; 8 nucleotides match TRBD2. CDR1 and CDR2 from the germline V gene are WSHSY and SAAADI. The J segment lost 6 bases and the V segment lost 6 bases, leaving 16 bases of the junction unmatched. The CDR3 is made up of 16 amino acids. CDR3 DNA sequence: TGCGCCAGCAGGGGGGGACTAGTATCTAAGTCGGGCGAGCAGTACTTC. This translates into CASRGGLVSKSGEQYF.

In its sample, this clonotype was seen many times. This CDR3 is CSVHGASGETQYF. In nucleotides, the CDR3 is TGCAGTGTTCACGGAGCTAGCGGGGAGACCCAGTACTTC. The chain couples TRBV20-1 to TRBJ2-5; TRBD2 aligns across 8 bases. J lost 5 bases, V lost 7 bases, and 9 bases had no gene match. CDR3 length: 13 amino acids. Germline CDR1 and CDR2: DFQATT and SNEGSKA (reference sequence).

The chain recombines TRBV28 with TRBJ2-7, with 12 bases matching TRBD2. The CDR3 length is 20 residues. Per the germline V gene, CDR1 is MDHEN and CDR2 is SYDVKM. The trim removed 4 bases at V and 3 bases at J, leaving 19 bases unmatched. The CDR3 spells CASSSIIIQFTSGGIYEQYF. The CDR3, as DNA: TGTGCCAGCAGTTCAATAATCATACAATTTACTAGCGGGGGGATCTACGAGCAGTACTTC.

This clonotype appeared a few times. J is TRBJ2-7 and V is TRBV7-2; perhaps D is TRBD1 or TRBD2 (5 bases each). V was cut by 0 bases and J by 5 bases, with 11 bases left in between. The CDR3 length is 14 residues. Germline CDR1 is SGHTA and CDR2 is FQGNSA. The CDR3 region is CASSLAGAEDEQYF. DNA of the CDR3: TGTGCCAGCAGCTTAGCAGGGGCGGAGGACGAGCAGTACTTC.

This clonotype was found a few times. The CDR3 reads CASSVDGTEYGYTF. The DNA for the CDR3 is TGCGCCAGCAGCGTCGACGGGACAGAGTATGGCTACACCTTC. The rearrangement uses TRBV5-1 and TRBJ1-2; 7 nucleotides align to TRBD1. The CDR3 totals 14 residues. V gave up 4 bases and J gave up 5 bases; unmatched junction bases: 8. The V gene's germline CDR1 is SGHRS and CDR2 YFSETQ.

This clonotype was counted a few times. The chain combines TRBV25-1 with TRBJ2-7; TRBD2 might be the D (6 bases). The V end lost 3 bases, the J end lost 5 bases, and 14 bases lay between the germline ends. The CDR3 sequence is 14 residues long. CDR1 and CDR2 from the germline V gene are MGHDK and SYGVNS. For the CDR3, the DNA is TGTGCCAGCAGTGATGTAGAAGGGAGGAACGAGCAGTACTTC. Its protein is CASSDVEGRNEQYF.

This sequence joins TRBV25-1 and TRBJ2-7; 8 bases map to TRBD2. In germline, CDR1 is MGHDK, CDR2 SYGVNS. The CDR3 covers 15 residues. After removal of 4 bases from V and 0 bases from J, the junction contained 5 bases not matched to a gene. The CDR3 DNA follows: TGTGCCAGCAGTGCGGTAGCGGGAAGCTCCTACGAGCAGTACTTC. It is translated as CASSAVAGSSYEQYF.

This clonotype was detected only a few times. The chain links TRBV2 to TRBJ2-7; TRBD2 is a possible D gene (5 bases). This CDR3 spans 12 amino acids. V was cut by 6 bases and J by 5 bases, with 11 bases left in between. CDR1 and CDR2 from the germline V gene are SNHLY and FYNNEI. The CDR3 DNA reads TGTGCCAGCAGGGAGCTCGGGAACGAGCAGTACTTC. It codes for CASRELGNEQYF.

The chain joins TRBV7-6 to TRBJ2-5, with 13 bases fitting TRBD2. Germline CDR1 and CDR2: SGHVS and FNYEAQ. V lost 5 bases, J lost 2 bases, and 8 bases stayed unmatched. The CDR3 sequence is 17 residues long. CDR3 region: CASSALSGLAGQETQYF. Here the CDR3 DNA reads TGTGCCAGCAGCGCCTTATCGGGACTAGCGGGGCAAGAGACCCAGTACTTC.

This clonotype has at least ten counts. The rearrangement links TRBV12-3 or TRBV12-4 to TRBJ2-3; D is possibly TRBD2 (6 bases). The V end was cut by 6 bases, the J end by 3 bases, with 13 bases between. This CDR3 is built from 14 residues. The CDR3 region has the DNA TGTGCCAGCAGAACCGGGACTTCTACAGATACGCAGTATTTT. It is translated as CASRTGTSTDTQYF.

The CDR3, as DNA: TGTGCCATCAGTGATTACAGGGTCCACGAGCAGTACTTC. Protein product: CAISDYRVHEQYF. The chain has TRBV10-3 and TRBJ2-7; a weak D match, TRBD1 (6 bases). The germline gives CDR1 ENHRY, CDR2 SYGVKD. V was clipped by 3 bases and J by 5 bases, with 11 bases between them. This CDR3 contains 13 residues.

The CDR3 sequence: CASSFGTSTSEQFF. The CDR3 nucleotides read TGTGCCAGCAGCTTCGGGACTAGCACCAGTGAGCAGTTCTTC. The chain is built from TRBV5-6 and TRBJ2-1; 9 bases are a match to TRBD2. The CDR3 totals 14 residues. V lost 2 bases to trimming and J lost 9 bases; unmatched junction nucleotides: 6. From germline, CDR1 is SGHDT and CDR2 YYEEEE. Variable domain in full (rest from reference TRBV5-6 and TRBJ2-1): DAGVTQSPTHLIKTRGQQVTLRCSPKSGHDTVSWYQQALGQGPQFIFQYYEEEERQRGNFPDRFSGHQFPNYSSELNVNALLLGDSALYLCASSFGTSTSEQFFGPGTRLTVL.

The rearrangement joins TRBV5-5 to TRBJ1-5, with no clear D. Deletions cut 0 bases from V and 6 bases from J, with 10 bases between. The CDR3 loop spans 14 amino acids. Per the germline V gene, CDR1 is SGHKS and CDR2 is YYEKEE (reference sequence). CDR3 DNA sequence: TGTGCCAGCAGCTTGGTAGCCACTAGTCAGCCCCAGCATTTT. As protein: CASSLVATSQPQHF.

The chain couples TRBV6-2 or TRBV6-3 to TRBJ2-1, with TRBD2 matching over 13 bases. Unmatched junction bases numbered 6, after V lost 6 bases and J lost 7 bases. CDR1 MNHEY and CDR2 SVGEGT come from the germline V gene. The CDR3 contains 15 residues. CDR3 coding DNA: TGTGCCAGCAGACTAGCGGGAGGGCCTTTTAATGAGCAGTTCTTC. Translating gives CASRLAGGPFNEQFF.

V gene TRBV5-5 combines with J gene TRBJ2-7, with D possibly matching TRBD2 (5 bases). The CDR3 has 13 residues. The V and J ends lost 6 bases and 1 base respectively, with 11 bases between them. CDR1 is SGHKS, CDR2 YYEKEE, per germline (reference sequence). The CDR3 sequence is CASTPSGSYEQYF. The CDR3 nucleotides read TGTGCCAGCACCCCCAGCGGTTCCTACGAGCAGTACTTC.

The chain employs TRBV4-3 and TRBJ2-6; the D gene is possibly TRBD2 (6 bases). The CDR3 extends over 15 amino acids. Trimming removed 1 base from V and 3 bases from J, with 7 bases in between. Looked up from germline, CDR1 is LGHNA and CDR2 is YSLEER. The CDR3 bases are TGCGCCAGCAGCCAAGGGAGGGATGGGGCCAACGTCCTGACTTTC. Translation: CASSQGRDGANVLTF.

This clonotype occurred many times. This rearrangement joins TRBV29-1 to TRBJ2-7, with 11 bases lining up with TRBD2. V lost 0 bases and J lost 6; bases outside the gene matches: 7. Looked up from germline, CDR1 is SQVTM and CDR2 is ANQGSEA. This CDR3 has 15 residues. DNA for the CDR3: TGCAGCGTTGAAGAGTACCTAGCGGGAGGATTCGAGCAGTACTTC. Translating it yields CSVEEYLAGGFEQYF.

A remark on this clonotype: An end of the junction does not agree with germline; a read error may underlie this. The chain links TRBV7-9 to TRBJ2-7; D perhaps matches TRBD1 (6 bases). Germline CDR1 is SEHNR and CDR2 is FQNEAQ (reference sequence). This CDR3 is 13 amino acids long. The CDR3 DNA reads TGTGCCAGCAGCCCCGGACAGTCCTGCGAGCAGTACTTC. This translates into CASSPGQSCEQYF.

This clonotype was observed at least ten times. The rearrangement links TRBV7-2 to TRBJ1-4; D ambiguous. Trimming stripped 5 bases from V and 8 bases from J, with 9 bases between. The CDR3 has 12 amino acids. Germline lookup yields CDR1 SGHTA and CDR2 FQGNSA. This CDR3 is CASSPPGEKLFF. For the CDR3, the DNA is TGTGCCAGCAGCCCCCCCGGGGAAAAACTGTTTTTT.

The V gene is TRBV5-1, the J gene TRBJ2-1, with 7 bases identical to TRBD1. Per germline, CDR1 SGHRS and CDR2 YFSETQ. The CDR3 runs to 15 residues. V shed 4 bases and J 4 bases; nucleotides not matched to a gene: 8. The CDR3 here is CASSTDPTGYNEQFF. The CDR3 nucleotides read TGCGCCAGCAGCACCGACCCGACAGGGTACAATGAGCAGTTCTTC.

This chain uses TRBV11-1 with TRBJ2-1, with 14 bases that match TRBD2. The J segment lost 1 base and the V segment lost 10 bases, leaving 12 bases of the junction unmatched. Germline loops: CDR1 SGHAT, CDR2 FQDESV (reference sequence). This CDR3 is 18 amino acids long. The CDR3 reads CATQAGTSGSKSYNEQFF. CDR3 nucleotide sequence: TGTGCCACCCAAGCCGGGACTAGCGGGAGTAAGTCCTACAATGAGCAGTTCTTC.

The chain uses TRBV9 and TRBJ1-2; D perhaps matches TRBD1 (5 bases). CDR1 is SGDLS, CDR2 YYNGEE, per germline. V lost 3 bases to trimming and J lost 5 bases, with 17 bases between them. The CDR3 covers 15 residues. The CDR3 DNA reads as TGTGCCAGCAGCGCCGCCCGGAGTAGGGGATATGGCTACACCTTC. Its protein product is CASSAARSRGYGYTF.

This clonotype was observed a few times. V usage is TRBV5-5 and J usage is TRBJ2-7; 9 bases are a match to TRBD1. The CDR3 covers 17 residues. Germline trimming cut 0 bases from V and 6 bases from J; bases unmatched to any gene: 13. CDR1 is SGHKS, CDR2 YYEKEE, per germline (reference sequence). DNA for the CDR3: TGTGCCAGCAGCTTGGGGCCGCTCGGGACAGGGAAATCCGAGCAGTACTTC. Translation: CASSLGPLGTGKSEQYF.

Only a few counts were recorded for this clonotype. The genes are TRBV20-1 and TRBJ2-5; D not certain. V was trimmed by 6 bases and J by 1 base, leaving 18 bases between them. Germline V CDR1 and CDR2: DFQATT, SNEGSKA (reference sequence). This CDR3 region has 15 residues. CDR3 amino acids: CSAPLGRVFQETQYF. Written as DNA, the CDR3 is TGCAGTGCACCCCTCGGGCGAGTCTTCCAAGAGACCCAGTACTTC.

This clonotype has more than one count but fewer than ten. This chain links TRBV12-3 or TRBV12-4 with TRBJ2-3; weak D call: TRBD1 (7 bases). The CDR3 has 15 amino acids. The V end lost 8 bases, the J end lost 4 bases, and 19 bases lay between the germline ends. CDR3 residues: CASHGSRGVADTQYF. The CDR3 region has the DNA TGTGCCAGCCATGGGTCCAGGGGGGTAGCAGATACGCAGTATTTT.

This clonotype came up many times. The chain couples TRBV29-1 to TRBJ2-1, with D possibly TRBD1 on 6 matching bases. The V gene's germline CDR1 is SQVTM and CDR2 ANQGSEA. The CDR3 totals 13 residues. Trimming removed 4 bases from V and 3 bases from J, with 10 bases in between. The CDR3 DNA reads as TGCAGCGTTGTTTGGGACAACTACAATGAGCAGTTCTTC. Translation gives CSVVWDNYNEQFF.

This clonotype has a count of ten or more. The CDR3 sequence is CASSTSWVEQFF. The CDR3 DNA reads TGTGCCAGCAGCACCTCTTGGGTTGAGCAGTTCTTC. The V gene is TRBV12-3 or TRBV12-4, the J gene TRBJ2-1; D call uncertain. The CDR3 consists of 12 residues. The V end lost 6 bases, the J end lost 9 bases, and 12 bases lay between the germline ends.